A selection of T cell receptor beta chains follows, all from one sample in a study of blood T cells in healthy people across ages. TCRdb reanalysed the 5' RACE reads using MiXCR and keeps one entry per CDR3 protein. The table has hundreds of thousands of distinct CDR3 sequences, under 55% seen once. The sample consisted of blood. Receptors were obtained from a man aged 55-75 years in good health. Both conserved end residues are part of each CDR3. The D gene is left open where the match is weak. The size of a clone is reported for some rows only, either as once, few or many, or as a class for expanded clones.

TRBV10-3	TRBJ1-1	.	few	CATWAGVLNTEAFF	TGTGCCACGTGGGCCGGAGTTCTGAACACTGAAGCTTTCTTT
TRBV20-1	TRBJ2-1	TRBD2	many	CSARDSSGARVYEQFF	TGCAGTGCTAGAGATAGCAGCGGGGCACGGGTATATGAGCAGTTCTTC
TRBV10-3	TRBJ2-3	.	.	CAISGTRDGADTQYF	TGTGCCATCAGTGGGACTCGAGATGGGGCAGATACGCAGTATTTT
TRBV6-6	TRBJ2-7	TRBD2	.	CASSYRVAGGQEQYF	TGTGCCAGCAGTTATCGGGTAGCGGGGGGGCAAGAGCAGTACTTC
TRBV4-3	TRBJ1-4	.	.	CASSQDRAGRGATGLFF	TGCGCCAGCAGCCAAGATCGCGCGGGGAGGGGGGCTACGGGACTGTTTTTT
TRBV18	TRBJ1-1	.	.	CASSPRQQGEAFF	TGTGCCAGCTCACCACGACAGCAAGGTGAAGCTTTCTTT
TRBV6-2/TRBV6-3	TRBJ2-2	TRBD1	.	CASRFQGAGELFF	TGTGCCAGCAGATTCCAGGGGGCCGGGGAGCTGTTTTTT
TRBV12-3/TRBV12-4	TRBJ2-5	.	few	CASTSGLPETQYF	TGTGCCAGCACCTCAGGGCTCCCAGAGACCCAGTACTTC
TRBV4-3	TRBJ1-4	.	.	CASSQDPSGYNEKLFF	TGCGCCAGCAGCCAAGATCCCAGTGGATATAATGAAAAACTGTTTTTT
TRBV7-2	TRBJ2-1	.	.	CASRITGGEQFF	TGTGCCAGCAGAATTACAGGCGGCGAGCAGTTCTTC
TRBV5-1	TRBJ1-5	TRBD1	.	CASSLGTGWDQPQHF	TGCGCCAGCAGCCTCGGGACAGGGTGGGATCAGCCCCAGCATTTT
TRBV6-5	TRBJ2-5	.	.	CASSYGPGGRETQYF	TGTGCCAGCAGTTACGGGCCCGGTGGCCGCGAGACCCAGTACTTC
TRBV20-1	TRBJ1-2	.	few	CSASKQLLHGYTF	TGCAGTGCTAGTAAACAGCTTCTCCATGGCTACACCTTC
TRBV5-5	TRBJ1-4	.	once	CASSGVTVEKLFF	TGTGCCAGCAGCGGCGTGACAGTAGAAAAACTGTTTTTT
TRBV2	TRBJ2-3	.	.	CASRKSRAGTDTQYF	TGTGCCAGCAGGAAGAGCAGGGCGGGAACAGATACGCAGTATTTT
TRBV6-5	TRBJ2-4	.	few	CASSYSKGGAKNIQYF	TGTGCCAGCAGTTACTCGAAAGGCGGCGCCAAAAACATTCAGTACTTC
TRBV5-1	TRBJ2-3	TRBD2	.	CASSLVTSGAADTQYF	TGCGCCAGCAGCTTGGTCACTAGCGGGGCGGCAGATACGCAGTATTTT
TRBV4-1	TRBJ2-7	.	few	CASSQDRTEVNYEQYF	TGCGCCAGCAGCCAAGATCGGACAGAGGTCAACTACGAGCAGTACTTC
TRBV4-1	TRBJ2-3	.	.	CASSLSRGGGTDTQYF	TGCGCCAGCAGCCTTTCCAGGGGAGGAGGCACAGATACGCAGTATTTT
TRBV7-9	TRBJ2-2	TRBD1	.	CASSYGTGGFTGELFF	TGTGCCAGCAGCTATGGGACAGGAGGTTTCACCGGGGAGCTGTTTTTT
TRBV15	TRBJ1-5	TRBD1	once	CATGSRGTGGVRPQHF	TGTGCCACCGGCTCACGCGGGACAGGGGGAGTTCGGCCCCAGCATTTT
TRBV6-5	TRBJ1-6	TRBD1	.	CASSRTGIPYNSPLHF	TGTGCCAGCAGTCGGACAGGAATCCCGTATAATTCACCCCTCCACTTT
TRBV29-1	TRBJ2-3	.	.	CSVAMLSGVTDTQYF	TGCAGCGTTGCTATGTTAAGTGGTGTCACAGATACGCAGTATTTT
TRBV30	TRBJ1-5	.	.	CAWSAAWGVGDSQPQHF	TGTGCCTGGAGTGCCGCTTGGGGGGTGGGGGATAGTCAGCCCCAGCATTTT
TRBV9	TRBJ1-2	.	.	CASSVEGGLLYGYTF	TGTGCCAGCAGCGTAGAGGGGGGGCTGCTCTATGGCTACACCTTC
TRBV6-6	TRBJ2-7	TRBD1	.	CASSGDRGLSYEQYF	TGTGCCAGCAGCGGGGACAGGGGGCTCTCCTACGAGCAGTACTTC
TRBV6-6	TRBJ2-7	.	few	CASSAALPYEQYF	TGTGCCAGCAGTGCGGCCCTACCCTACGAGCAGTACTTC
TRBV6-2/TRBV6-3	TRBJ2-7	.	many	CASSYYTYEQYF	TGTGCCAGCAGTTACTATACCTACGAGCAGTACTTC
TRBV20-1	TRBJ1-2	.	.	CSASGGEVYYGYTF	TGCAGTGCTAGTGGTGGGGAAGTCTACTATGGCTACACCTTC
TRBV5-1	TRBJ2-3	TRBD1	.	CASSLGGSDTDTQYF	TGCGCCAGCAGTCTAGGGGGCTCCGACACAGATACGCAGTATTTT
TRBV7-9	TRBJ1-1	.	once	CASSPGGRTVNTEAFF	TGTGCCAGCAGCCCCGGAGGTAGGACAGTGAACACTGAAGCTTTCTTT
TRBV6-5	TRBJ2-3	TRBD1	.	CASSYSPDRVTDTQYF	TGTGCCAGCAGTTACTCTCCCGACAGGGTGACAGATACGCAGTATTTT
TRBV9	TRBJ2-5	.	many	CASSVGPQETQYF	TGTGCCAGCAGCGTAGGACCCCAAGAGACCCAGTACTTC
TRBV29-1	TRBJ2-5	.	many	CSARTGTFETQYF	TGCAGCGCGCGAACCGGGACATTTGAGACCCAGTACTTC
TRBV5-1	TRBJ1-5	.	few	CASSETGYHSQPQHF	TGCGCCAGCAGCGAAACAGGGTACCACTCTCAGCCCCAGCATTTT
TRBV7-6	TRBJ2-5	.	.	CASSNPGGSLETQYF	TGTGCCAGCAGCAATCCGGGGGGCTCTTTGGAGACCCAGTACTTC
TRBV9	TRBJ2-3	TRBD2	few	CASSVAGASGGAGDTQYF	TGTGCCAGCAGCGTAGCTGGGGCTAGCGGGGGGGCCGGGGATACGCAGTATTTT
TRBV14	TRBJ1-1	.	.	CASSQDEGIMNTEAFF	TGTGCCAGCAGCCAAGATGAAGGGATAATGAACACTGAAGCTTTCTTT
TRBV6-5	TRBJ2-7	.	.	CASSVFTRSYEQYF	TGTGCCAGCAGTGTATTTACAAGGTCCTACGAGCAGTACTTC
TRBV4-3	TRBJ1-3	.	.	CASSQDAGSGNTIYF	TGCGCCAGCAGCCAAGATGCAGGGTCTGGAAACACCATATATTTT
TRBV7-2	TRBJ2-1	.	few	CASSLGLTYEQFF	TGTGCCAGCAGCTTGGGACTTACCTATGAGCAGTTCTTC
TRBV20-1	TRBJ2-1	TRBD1	few	CSASGDRFGYNEQFF	TGCAGTGCTAGTGGGGACAGGTTTGGCTACAATGAGCAGTTCTTC
TRBV5-1	TRBJ2-4	.	.	CASSTGTGRDIQYF	TGCGCCAGCAGCACAGGAACAGGGAGGGACATTCAGTACTTC
TRBV29-1	TRBJ2-1	.	.	CSVGTAYNEQFF	TGCAGCGTGGGGACGGCATACAATGAGCAGTTCTTC
TRBV6-5	TRBJ2-3	.	.	CASSYSGIGAADTQYF	TGTGCCAGCAGTTACTCGGGAATAGGAGCCGCAGATACGCAGTATTTT
TRBV12-3/TRBV12-4	TRBJ1-6	.	few	CASSLIGVEGSPLHF	TGTGCCAGCAGTTTGATAGGGGTCGAGGGTTCACCCCTCCACTTT
TRBV20-1	TRBJ2-7	TRBD1	.	CSARDPGQGSYEQYF	TGCAGTGCTAGAGATCCCGGACAGGGATCCTACGAGCAGTACTTC
TRBV5-1	TRBJ1-2	TRBD1	few	CASSPAWTGTGYTF	TGCGCCAGCAGCCCAGCCTGGACAGGGACTGGCTACACCTTC
TRBV29-1	TRBJ2-1	.	.	CSVEALVDSPSSSYNEQFF	TGCAGCGTTGAAGCCCTGGTGGACAGCCCTTCGAGCTCCTACAATGAGCAGTTCTTC
TRBV12-3/TRBV12-4	TRBJ1-2	.	.	CASSRQKTYGYTF	TGTGCCAGCAGCCGACAGAAGACCTATGGCTACACCTTC
TRBV7-9	TRBJ2-5	TRBD2	many	CASTGKSSGGPRETQYF	TGTGCCAGCACCGGAAAGTCTAGCGGGGGGCCCCGAGAGACCCAGTACTTC
TRBV27	TRBJ2-1	TRBD2	few	CASSPREGDEQFF	TGTGCCAGCAGTCCCCGGGAGGGCGATGAGCAGTTCTTC
TRBV12-3/TRBV12-4	TRBJ1-5	.	few	CASRFADNQPQHF	TGTGCCAGCAGATTCGCTGACAATCAGCCCCAGCATTTT
TRBV5-1	TRBJ2-1	.	.	CASSLTPGTTYNEQFF	TGCGCCAGCAGCTTGACGCCCGGGACGACCTACAATGAGCAGTTCTTC
TRBV20-1	TRBJ2-5	TRBD2	.	CSARGGGLAGGQETQYF	TGCAGTGCTAGAGGCGGCGGACTAGCGGGGGGGCAAGAGACCCAGTACTTC
TRBV14	TRBJ2-7	TRBD1	.	CASSQRDRGLDEQYF	TGTGCCAGCAGCCAGAGGGACAGGGGGCTGGACGAGCAGTACTTC
TRBV12-3/TRBV12-4	TRBJ1-6	TRBD1	.	CASKTGQGRTYNSPLHF	TGTGCCAGCAAAACGGGACAGGGTCGGACCTATAATTCACCCCTCCACTTT
TRBV29-1	TRBJ2-1	.	.	CSGRTGQGQETQFF	TGCAGCGGCAGGACGGGGCAGGGACAAGAGACCCAGTTCTTC
TRBV20-1	TRBJ2-7	.	.	CSASNSNGRYEQYF	TGCAGTGCTAGCAATAGCAACGGTCGCTACGAGCAGTACTTC
TRBV12-3/TRBV12-4	TRBJ2-3	.	.	CASSFNAGKRADTQYF	TGTGCCAGCAGTTTCAATGCGGGGAAGAGGGCCGATACGCAGTATTTT